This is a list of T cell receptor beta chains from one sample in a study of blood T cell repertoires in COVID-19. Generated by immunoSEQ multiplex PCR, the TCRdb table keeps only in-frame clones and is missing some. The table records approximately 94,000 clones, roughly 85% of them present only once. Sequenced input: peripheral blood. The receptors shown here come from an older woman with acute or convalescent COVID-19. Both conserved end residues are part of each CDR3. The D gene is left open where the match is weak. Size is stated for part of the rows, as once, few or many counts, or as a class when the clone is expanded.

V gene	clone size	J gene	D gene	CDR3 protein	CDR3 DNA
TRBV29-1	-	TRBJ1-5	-	CSVGFGGNSNQPQHF	TGCAGCGTCGGCTTCGGGGGGAATAGCAATCAGCCCCAGCATTTT
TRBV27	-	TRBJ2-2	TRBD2	CASSSSQRENTGELFF	TGTGCCAGCAGTTCATCACAGCGGGAGAACACCGGGGAGCTGTTTTTT
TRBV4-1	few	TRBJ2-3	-	CASSQEGLATDTQYF	TGCGCCAGCAGCCAAGAAGGGCTAGCCACAGATACGCAGTATTTT
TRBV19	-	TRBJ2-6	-	CASSNTGGDLSGANVLTF	TGTGCCAGTAGTAACACGGGGGGCGACCTCTCTGGGGCCAACGTCCTGACTTTC
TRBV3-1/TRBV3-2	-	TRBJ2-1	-	CASSPWDTNEQFF	TGTGCCAGCAGCCCTTGGGACACCAATGAGCAGTTCTTC
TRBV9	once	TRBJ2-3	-	CASSVATAATDTQYF	TGTGCCAGCAGCGTAGCGACCGCGGCCACAGATACGCAGTATTTT
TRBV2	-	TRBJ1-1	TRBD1	CASTHRGFTEAFF	TGTGCCAGCACCCACAGGGGATTCACTGAAGCTTTCTTT
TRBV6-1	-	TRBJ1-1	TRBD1	CASSEAGTATEAFF	TGTGCCAGCAGTGAGGCGGGGACAGCCACTGAAGCTTTCTTT
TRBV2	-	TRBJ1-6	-	CASSDPSRSLNSPLHF	TGTGCCAGCAGTGATCCTTCCAGGTCTCTGAATTCACCCCTCCACTTT
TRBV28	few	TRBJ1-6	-	CASSFSDSPLHF	TGTGCCAGCAGTTTCAGCGATTCACCCCTCCACTTT
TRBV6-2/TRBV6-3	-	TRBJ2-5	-	CASSYPGGASRETQYF	TGTGCCAGCAGTTACCCCGGCGGGGCGAGTAGAGAGACCCAGTACTTC